Here is one TCR beta chain with its context. Its antigen is not known. Random hexamers were used to reverse transcribe the RNA input (0.5 to 1 ug). Multiplex immunoSEQ PCR targeted 54 Vbeta and 13 Jbeta TCR beta segments. MiXCR was run by TCRdb on the immunoSEQ multiplex PCR reads, yielding one entry per CDR3 protein. This table has about 150,000 distinct CDR3 sequences, approximately 90% appearing once. The source of the sample is a study of CD8 T cells in Susac syndrome. Negative isolation was used for CD8+ and CD4+ T cells, and FACS enrichment was applied to TEMRA cells. The germline gives CDR1 MDHEN, CDR2 SYDVKM. The CDR3 is made up of 15 amino acids. Trimming pared 5 bases from V and 7 bases from J, leaving 21 bases between. Study-level points and caveats: The study acknowledged a relatively small number of individuals in its TCR sequencing and HLA analysis.

The sequence derives from a human donor in good health. Source material: CD4+ T cells from PBMCs. The J gene is TRBJ2-7, the V gene TRBV28, with TRBD1 as a possible D gene (6 bases). Written as DNA, the CDR3 is TGTGCCAGCAGTCTTTCCCTGGGGGCGCTGGGGGAGCAGTACTTC. Its protein is CASSLSLGALGEQYF.